This record concerns one T cell receptor (beta chain) sequence. The antigen remains unidentified. The sample is drawn from a study of cytomegalovirus exposure and HLA in healthy donors. PCR employed 60 Vbeta and 13 Jbeta primers. Data came from immunoSEQ multiplex PCR; TCRdb stores just in-frame clones and leaves some out. Here the sample spans fewer than 70,000 clones, about 76% being singletons. This CDR3 region has 15 residues. Looked up from germline, CDR1 is GTSNPN and CDR2 is SVGIG (reference sequence). The junction had 12 bases not matched to a gene; V was cut back by 0 bases and J by 7 bases. General study findings and limits: Rarity characterized most TCR sequences, yet some public TCRs appeared in many donors.

The chain carries TRBV30 and TRBJ2-7, with 7 bases that match TRBD2. The sequence was collected from a man between 45 and 60 years old in good health and CMV-seronegative. The sample comprised PBMCs. The CDR3 is CAWSVLRRGVGEQYF. The CDR3, as DNA: TGTGCCTGGAGTGTACTCCGACGGGGGGTGGGGGAGCAGTACTTC.